The clone carrying this T cell receptor (beta chain) appeared a few times. Its antigen is not known. Amplified regions were TCR beta CDR3 sequences from RNA transcripts. A set of HTBI primers served as the primers for a first-round RT-PCR of the TCR CDR3. TCRdb independently ran MiXCR on the multiplex PCR reads; one entry per CDR3 protein. Among approximately 270,000 distinct CDR3 sequences listed, about 15% were seen once. Patients were excluded for uncontrolled infection, other autoimmune disease, pregnancy or lactation. Blood was drawn at first hyperthyroidism diagnosis, before any ophthalmopathy symptoms. Using 10 ml of fresh peripheral blood, PBMCs were prepared. Germline CDR1 reads SGDLS; CDR2 reads YYNGEE. CDR3 length: 17 residues. The junction had 8 bases not matched to a gene; V was cut back by 7 bases and J by 0 bases. These data belong to a study of T cells in Graves' hyperthyroidism and ophthalmopathy. Whole-study results and caveats: In blood, most of the thyroid clonotypes expanded above 0.001 were also present.

The source material was blood. The clonotype originates from a middle-aged woman with Graves' hyperthyroidism that later progressed to Graves' ophthalmopathy. The gene calls are TRBV9 and TRBJ2-6, with TRBD2 matching over 9 bases. DNA for the CDR3: TGTGCCAGCTTAGGGACTAGCTCAATCTCTGGGGCCAACGTCCTGACTTTC. It is translated as CASLGTSSISGANVLTF.